What follows is one TCR beta chain and its context. The CDR3 spans 14 residues. The ends lost 6 bases at V and 7 bases at J; junction bases unmatched: 7. Looked up from germline, CDR1 is MDHEN and CDR2 is SYDVKM. Using immunoSEQ multiplex PCR, the repertoire was profiled, and TCRdb retains in-frame clones only, with some absent. The data hold more than 3,000 clones, with approximately 62% observed a single time. As to treatment: preoperative locoregional IRX-2 cytokine immunotherapy. The sample belongs to a study of preoperative IRX-2 immunotherapy in early breast cancer. The TCR comes from a human donor with breast cancer. The starting material was tumor tissue, obtained before IRX-2 immunotherapy. The V gene is TRBV28, the J gene TRBJ2-1; 9 nucleotides match TRBD2. The CDR3, as DNA: TGTGCCAGCAGCGTAGCGGGGGTGTTGAATGAGCAGTTCTTC. It encodes CASSVAGVLNEQFF.